The 24 T cell receptor beta chains reported below all come from one sample, sequenced in a study of cytomegalovirus exposure and HLA in healthy donors. Vbeta (60) and Jbeta (13) primers were used in the PCR. Sequencing used immunoSEQ multiplex PCR; TCRdb keeps in-frame clones, though not all of them. The sample carries around 150,000 clones, roughly two thirds recorded once. What was sequenced was PBMCs. The receptors shown here come from a male donor in good health and CMV-seronegative.

The rearrangement joins TRBV21-1 to TRBJ1-5. TRBV21-1 counts as a pseudogene. The CDR3 contains 14 residues. The CDR3 spells CASSKRLLNQPQHF. CDR3 in DNA: TGTGCCAGCAGCAAACGGTTGCTCAATCAGCCCCAGCATTTT.

The chain carries TRBV6-6 and TRBJ2-7; tentatively, D is TRBD1 (5 bases). The CDR3 covers 15 residues. CDR1 MNHNY and CDR2 SVGAGI come from the germline V gene (reference sequence). V dropped 5 bases and J dropped 2 bases, with 16 bases sitting between them. CDR3 sequence reads: CASSALLDSTYEQYF. CDR3 bases: TGTGCCAGCAGTGCTCTCCTTGACAGCACCTACGAGCAGTACTTC.

The chain links TRBV9 to TRBJ1-6; D may be TRBD1 (6 bases). The CDR3 contains 16 residues. Germline-derived CDR1 and CDR2 are SGDLS and YYNGEE. Deletions cut 3 bases from V and 7 bases from J, with 17 bases between. CDR3 protein: CASSGAGGLENSPLHF. CDR3 bases: TGTGCCAGCAGCGGCGCGGGGGGGCTGGAAAATTCACCCCTCCACTTT.

As concerns this clone: The same CDR3 also results from other DNA sequences found in this sample. This chain joins TRBV11-3 and TRBJ2-3; 7 nucleotides agree with TRBD2. This CDR3 is 14 amino acids long. Germline V gene sequence: CDR1 SGHNT, CDR2 YENEEA. Trimming took 1 base from V and 6 from J; bases not matched to a gene: 4. In nucleotides, the CDR3 is TGTGCCAGCAGCTTAGGGCGGGGGTCGGATACGCAGTATTTT. Its translation is CASSLGRGSDTQYF.

The chain joins TRBV5-1 to TRBJ1-2; 7 bases line up with TRBD1. This CDR3 has 15 amino acids. V shed 4 bases and J 8 bases; nucleotides not matched to a gene: 14. CDR1 is SGHRS, CDR2 YFSETQ, per germline. This CDR3 reads CASSAQQGRNGGYTF. The DNA of the CDR3 is TGCGCCAGCAGCGCCCAACAGGGGCGGAACGGGGGCTACACCTTC.

This clone was seen only a few times. The chain carries TRBV9 and TRBJ2-1, with D possibly TRBD2 on 5 matching bases. The V end was cut by 0 bases, the J end by 5 bases, with 12 bases between. This CDR3 comprises 15 residues. Germline CDR1 reads SGDLS; CDR2 reads YYNGEE. The CDR3 DNA reads as TGTGCCAGCAGCGTAGCGGAGCGGCCCGACAATGAGCAGTTCTTC. Protein sequence: CASSVAERPDNEQFF.

This chain connects TRBV15 to TRBJ2-3; 7 bases fit TRBD2. The CDR3 loop spans 17 amino acids. CDR1 LNHNV and CDR2 YYDKDF come from the germline V gene (reference sequence). The V gene end was trimmed by 0 bases and the J gene end by 1 base; junction bases not matched to a gene: 7. The CDR3 region has the DNA TGTGCCACCAGCAGAGATAGGCCTAGCGGACGCACAGATACGCAGTATTTT. Protein: CATSRDRPSGRTDTQYF.

The rearrangement joins TRBV19 to TRBJ1-3; a possible D gene is TRBD1 (6 bases). V was cut by 4 bases and J by 2 bases, with 9 bases left in between. Germline CDR1 is LNHDA and CDR2 is SQIVND (reference sequence). CDR3 size: 14 residues. CDR3: CASSKGQPGNTIYF. The CDR3 bases are TGTGCCAGTAGTAAAGGACAGCCTGGAAACACCATATATTTT. The whole variable domain, filled in from reference TRBV19 and TRBJ1-3, reads DGGITQSPKYLFRKEGQNVTLSCEQNLNHDAMYWYRQDPGQGLRLIYYSQIVNDFQKGDIAEGYSVSREKKESFPLTVTSAQKNPTAFYLCASSKGQPGNTIYFGEGSWLTVV.

The chain uses TRBV30 and TRBJ1-1; D unresolved. CDR3 length: 12 amino acids. Germline assignment: CDR1 GTSNPN and CDR2 SVGIG (reference sequence). V dropped 4 bases and J dropped 4 bases, with 10 bases sitting between them. For the CDR3, the DNA is TGTGCCTGGACTTCGGGAAGCACTGAAGCTTTCTTT. It is translated as CAWTSGSTEAFF.

CDR3 DNA sequence: TGCGCCAGCAGCTTTACAGGGGTGAGCAATCAGCCCCAGCATTTT. It yields the protein CASSFTGVSNQPQHF. The chain carries TRBV5-1 and TRBJ1-5; 7 bases are a match to TRBD1. Germline V gives CDR1 SGHRS, CDR2 YFSETQ. J was trimmed by 1 base and V by 2 bases; bases with no gene match: 3. This CDR3 has 15 residues.

The sample holds many counts of this clone. The chain uses TRBV9 and TRBJ2-1; 12 bases align to TRBD2. The germline gives CDR1 SGDLS, CDR2 YYNGEE. There are 14 residues in the CDR3. J gave up 7 bases and V 4 bases, and 3 bases lay outside the gene matches. The CDR3 sequence: CASSPGLAGNEQFF. The CDR3 DNA reads as TGTGCCAGCAGCCCGGGACTAGCGGGTAATGAGCAGTTCTTC.

The J gene is TRBJ1-1, the V gene TRBV7-2; D perhaps matches TRBD1 (6 bases). Germline V CDR1 and CDR2: SGHTA, FQGNSA. The CDR3 runs 15 residues. V was trimmed by 5 bases and J by 1 base, leaving 14 bases between them. The CDR3 loop is CASSPQGFGNTEAFF. CDR3 nucleotide sequence: TGTGCCAGCAGCCCCCAGGGGTTTGGGAACACTGAAGCTTTCTTT.

This chain links TRBV5-4 with TRBJ2-5, with 8 bases aligning to TRBD1. The CDR3 has 14 amino acids. J lost 3 bases, V lost 5 bases, and 6 bases had no gene match. Germline lookup yields CDR1 SGHNT and CDR2 YYREEE (reference sequence). The CDR3 coding sequence is TGTGCCAGCAGGGAGGGACAGGAGGAAGAGACCCAGTACTTC. This gives the protein CASREGQEEETQYF.

The rearrangement links TRBV7-2 to TRBJ2-7; D is unclear. Germline lookup yields CDR1 SGHTA and CDR2 FQGNSA. V was pared by 0 bases and J by 6 bases, with 12 bases between. CDR3 length equals 14 residues. The CDR3 reads CASSLASKSFEQYF. As DNA, the CDR3 is TGTGCCAGCAGCTTAGCGAGTAAGTCTTTCGAGCAGTACTTC.

The rearrangement links TRBV7-9 to TRBJ2-2; D remains ambiguous. Trimming shortened V by 5 bases and J by 5 bases, and 12 bases separated the two germline ends. Germline V gene lookup returns CDR1 SEHNR and CDR2 FQNEAQ (reference sequence). The CDR3 consists of 14 residues. CDR3 in DNA: TGTGCCAGCAGCCCGGCGGTAGAGACCGGGGAGCTGTTTTTT. Translating it yields CASSPAVETGELFF.

The table lists this clone with a few counts. CDR3 in DNA: TGTGCCAGCAGCCCACTTGGGGGGTCGGATCAGCCCCAGCATTTT. Translating gives CASSPLGGSDQPQHF. This chain uses TRBV7-2 with TRBJ1-5, with a tentative D call TRBD1 (5 bases). Looked up from germline, CDR1 is SGHTA and CDR2 is FQGNSA. This CDR3 is built from 15 residues. V lost 5 bases and J 5 bases, leaving 16 bases between the germline ends.

The chain joins TRBV5-1 to TRBJ2-3; 8 nucleotides match TRBD1. Germline CDR1 reads SGHRS; CDR2 reads YFSETQ. The CDR3 has 15 amino acids. Germline trimming cut 6 bases from V and 2 bases from J; bases unmatched to any gene: 8. In DNA, the CDR3 is TGCGCCAGCAAAACGGGACAGGAGACCACAGATACGCAGTATTTT. Translation gives CASKTGQETTDTQYF.

The CDR3 is CASSLFPLAGGRNEQFF. CDR3 nucleotides: TGTGCCAGCAGCTTATTCCCCCTAGCGGGGGGGCGAAATGAGCAGTTCTTC. The chain employs TRBV7-3 and TRBJ2-1; TRBD2 aligns across 12 bases. V dropped 2 bases and J dropped 7; count of bases not matched to a gene: 9. CDR1 SGHTA and CDR2 FQGTGA come from the germline V gene. The CDR3 spans 17 residues.

The chain employs TRBV5-4 and TRBJ2-3, with 7 bases fitting TRBD2. The junction had 5 bases not matched to a gene; V was cut back by 10 bases and J by 6 bases. CDR1 and CDR2 from the germline V gene are SGHNT and YYREEE (reference sequence). CDR3 size: 11 residues. CDR3 protein: CAGGGADTQYF. CDR3 nucleotides: TGTGCCGGGGGAGGGGCGGATACGCAGTATTTT.

The chain carries TRBV7-9 and TRBJ2-7; D remains ambiguous. The CDR3 is 15 amino acids. V dropped 1 base and J dropped 1 base, with 11 bases sitting between them. The V gene's germline CDR1 is SEHNR and CDR2 FQNEAQ (reference sequence). The CDR3 region has the DNA TGTGCCAGCAGCTTAGAAGATGGCGGTTCCTACGAGCAGTACTTC. Protein: CASSLEDGGSYEQYF.

This clone was recorded a few times. The chain has TRBV6-5 and TRBJ2-1; tentatively, D is TRBD1 (6 bases). V was trimmed by 5 bases and J by 15 bases, leaving 20 bases between them. CDR1 and CDR2 from the germline V gene are MNHEY and SVGAGI. This CDR3 region has 13 residues. The CDR3 nucleotides read TGTGCCAGCAGTGAGCTCCCAGGGGAGACCTGGTTCTTC. Its protein is CASSELPGETWFF.

This rearrangement joins TRBV14 to TRBJ1-2; D perhaps matches TRBD1 (6 bases). The CDR3 spans 14 residues. Germline V lookup: CDR1 SGHDN, CDR2 FVKESK. V was trimmed by 1 base and J by 5 bases, leaving 11 bases between them. For the CDR3, the DNA is TGTGCCAGCAGCCAAGCAGCAGGGGCGTATGGCTACACCTTC. This translates into CASSQAAGAYGYTF.

This chain links TRBV6-1 with TRBJ2-3; D not certain. Germline V lookup: CDR1 MNHNS, CDR2 SASEGT. The CDR3 contains 15 residues. V was shortened by 1 base and J by 2 bases, with 10 bases between the two germline ends. CDR3 region: CASSEGSGHTDTQYF. Written as DNA, the CDR3 is TGTGCCAGCAGTGAAGGGTCCGGTCACACAGATACGCAGTATTTT.

The sample holds one count of this clone. V is TRBV6-5 and J is TRBJ2-5; the match to TRBD1 covers 7 bases. The CDR3 consists of 13 residues. With V trimmed by 7 bases and J by 2 bases, 4 bases remained unmatched. The germline gives CDR1 MNHEY, CDR2 SVGAGI. As DNA, the CDR3 is TGTGCCAGCATGACAGGGCGTCAAGAGACCCAGTACTTC. Protein product: CASMTGRQETQYF.